A single sample gave rise to the 17 T cell receptor beta chains below, sequenced in a study of T cells in tuberculosis. TCRdb's copy holds only in-frame clones and misses some; the assay was immunoSEQ multiplex PCR. The repertoire holds about 58,000 clones, with around 90% as singletons. After thawing and overnight rest, PBMC were stained with GMM-loaded CD1B tetramer, viability dye and anti-CD3 for sorting. The lipid loaded on the CD1B tetramers was C32 glucose monomycolate from Rhodococcus equi. Sequencing was done on a sample of CD1b-GMM tetramer-negative cells sorted from PBMCs. The receptors here all came from an adult woman with latent tuberculosis.

The V gene is TRBV30, the J gene TRBJ1-4; D is unclear. V lost 3 bases and J lost 8, with 10 bases in between. This CDR3 comprises 12 residues. Germline V CDR1 and CDR2: GTSNPN, SVGIG (reference sequence). The CDR3 reads CAWSPSLEKLFF. CDR3 DNA: TGTGCCTGGAGCCCATCACTAGAAAAACTGTTTTTT.

This clone occurred once. This rearrangement joins TRBV6-4 to TRBJ1-1; TRBD1 aligns across 9 bases. Trimming at V came to 5 bases and at J to 1 base, leaving 8 bases not matched to a gene. The CDR3 sequence is 16 residues long. CDR1 is MRHNA and CDR2 is SNTAGT in the germline V gene. This CDR3 is CASSSGTGFKNTEAFF. The CDR3 DNA is TGTGCCAGCAGTTCCGGGACAGGGTTTAAGAACACTGAAGCTTTCTTT.

This clone was detected only a few times. The chain joins TRBV28 to TRBJ1-1; D is unresolved. The germline V gene encodes CDR1 MDHEN and CDR2 SYDVKM. The CDR3 loop spans 15 amino acids. V dropped 1 base and J dropped 5 bases, with 14 bases sitting between them. This CDR3 is CASSLLRGGRTEAFF. The CDR3 coding sequence is TGTGCCAGCAGTTTATTGCGGGGTGGGCGGACTGAAGCTTTCTTT.

The chain couples TRBV7-2 to TRBJ1-1; 7 bases match TRBD1. Germline V gene sequence: CDR1 SGHTA, CDR2 FQGNSA. The length of the CDR3 is 16 residues. V dropped 5 bases and J dropped 0; count of bases not matched to a gene: 9. The CDR3 DNA reads TGTGCCAGCAGCCCAGGGACAGTCAACATGAACACTGAAGCTTTCTTT. It codes for CASSPGTVNMNTEAFF.

The chain combines TRBV6-1 with TRBJ2-3; D uncertain. V lost 2 bases, J lost 0 bases, and 9 bases lay in between. Germline CDR1 and CDR2: MNHNS and SASEGT. The CDR3 extends over 15 amino acids. This chain's CDR3 is CASSELLASTDTQYF. CDR3 nucleotide sequence: TGTGCCAGCAGTGAACTTTTAGCTAGCACAGATACGCAGTATTTT.

The chain uses TRBV9 and TRBJ2-1; 9 bases align to TRBD2. The germline V gene has CDR1 SGDLS and CDR2 YYNGEE. CDR3 length equals 17 residues. Losses at the gene ends were 4 bases for V and 9 bases for J; bases not matched to a gene: 17. This CDR3 is CASSQSGVSGRRGEQFF. The CDR3, as DNA: TGTGCCAGCAGCCAATCAGGGGTTAGCGGGAGAAGGGGTGAGCAGTTCTTC. The whole variable domain, remainder taken from reference TRBV9 and TRBJ2-1, is DSGVTQTPKHLITATGQRVTLRCSPRSGDLSVYWYQQSLDQGLQFLIQYYNGEERAKGNILERFSAQQFPDLHSELNLSSLELGDSALYFCASSQSGVSGRRGEQFFGPGTRLTVL.

The chain recombines TRBV27 with TRBJ1-5; D gene unclear. Germline V gene sequence: CDR1 MNHEY, CDR2 SMNVEV (reference sequence). The V gene lost 0 bases and the J gene lost 5 bases, with 11 bases spanning the gap. The CDR3 is 15 residues long. The CDR3 nucleotides read TGTGCCAGCAGTTTATCGAGGGCGCCCGATCAGCCCCAGCATTTT. It is translated as CASSLSRAPDQPQHF.

The genes are TRBV7-2 and TRBJ2-3, with 10 bases fitting TRBD2. The germline V gene encodes CDR1 SGHTA and CDR2 FQGNSA. The V gene end was trimmed by 3 bases and the J gene end by 0 bases; junction bases not matched to a gene: 3. The CDR3 sequence is 16 residues long. CDR3 nucleotides: TGTGCCAGCAGCTTGAGACTAGCGGGCAGCACAGATACGCAGTATTTT. Its translation is CASSLRLAGSTDTQYF. The whole variable domain, remainder taken from reference TRBV7-2 and TRBJ2-3, is GAGVSQSPSNKVTEKGKDVELRCDPISGHTALYWYRQSLGQGLEFLIYFQGNSAPDKSGLPSDRFSAERTGGSVSTLTIQRTQQEDSAVYLCASSLRLAGSTDTQYFGPGTRLTVL.

On this clone: At one end the junction does not follow the germline gene, possibly because of a read error. This chain connects TRBV9 to TRBJ1-6; D gene unclear. From germline, CDR1 is SGDLS and CDR2 YYNGEE. The CDR3 runs to 17 residues. CDR3 amino acids: CAGSSNPTGSENSPLHF. The CDR3 DNA sequence: TGTGCCGGCAGTTCTAACCCTACGGGGTCAGAGAATTCACCCCTCCACTTT. Together with reference TRBV9 and TRBJ1-6, the CDR3 gives the full variable domain: DSGVTQTPKHLITATGQRVTLRCSPRSGDLSVYWYQQSLDQGLQFLIQYYNGEERAKGNILERFSAQQFPDLHSELNLSSLELGDSALYFCAGSSNPTGSENSPLHFGNGTRLTVT.

The CDR3 is CASSYRGDQPQHF. The DNA for the CDR3 is TGTGCCAGCAGCTACAGGGGGGATCAGCCCCAGCATTTT. The rearrangement joins TRBV7-2 to TRBJ1-5; 8 bases are shared with TRBD1. The length of the CDR3 is 13 residues. CDR1 is SGHTA and CDR2 is FQGNSA in the germline V gene. V was pared by 4 bases and J by 5 bases, with 1 base of the junction left unmatched.

This clone showed up just once. The chain is built from TRBV19 and TRBJ2-5; 7 positions agree with TRBD2. The CDR3 has 14 residues. After removal of 4 bases from V and 5 bases from J, the junction contained 7 bases not matched to a gene. The germline CDR1 and CDR2 sequences are LNHDA and SQIVND (reference sequence). The CDR3 region is CASSRREEWETQYF. The CDR3 DNA follows: TGTGCCAGTAGTAGACGGGAGGAGTGGGAGACCCAGTACTTC. Drawing the rest from reference TRBV19 and TRBJ2-5, the complete variable domain is DGGITQSPKYLFRKEGQNVTLSCEQNLNHDAMYWYRQDPGQGLRLIYYSQIVNDFQKGDIAEGYSVSREKKESFPLTVTSAQKNPTAFYLCASSRREEWETQYFGPGTRLLVL.

This clone came up a few times. V gene TRBV10-3 combines with J gene TRBJ2-2; D is possibly TRBD1 (6 bases). The CDR3 length is 12 residues. Germline V gene sequence: CDR1 ENHRY, CDR2 SYGVKD. V lost 11 bases and J lost 6, with 13 bases in between. CDR3: CAVSAGAGELFF. The CDR3 bases are TGTGCCGTCTCTGCAGGGGCCGGGGAGCTGTTTTTT.

V usage is TRBV7-9 and J usage is TRBJ1-1, with 8 bases matching TRBD1. V gave up 5 bases and J gave up 5 bases; unmatched junction bases: 7. This CDR3 is built from 14 residues. Germline V lookup: CDR1 SEHNR, CDR2 FQNEAQ (reference sequence). The CDR3 sequence is CASSLGQGRTEAFF. DNA of the CDR3: TGTGCCAGCAGCCTAGGACAGGGAAGAACTGAAGCTTTCTTT.

The chain couples TRBV6-6 to TRBJ2-3, with D possibly being TRBD2 (6 bases). The CDR3 has 15 amino acids. The germline CDR1 and CDR2 sequences are MNHNY and SVGAGI (reference sequence). Deletions cut 4 bases from V and 6 bases from J, with 17 bases between. The CDR3 coding sequence is TGTGCCAGCAGTTTTAGTAGCGGACGTAGGGATACGCAGTATTTT. Translated: CASSFSSGRRDTQYF.

The chain uses TRBV7-9 and TRBJ2-7; weak D call: TRBD2 (5 bases). The CDR3 is made up of 14 amino acids. The V gene lost 5 bases and the J gene lost 2 bases, with 13 bases spanning the gap. Germline values: CDR1 SEHNR, CDR2 FQNEAQ (reference sequence). As DNA, the CDR3 is TGTGCCAGCAGCCGGGGAAAACCCCCCTACGAGCAGTACTTC. It translates to CASSRGKPPYEQYF.

V and J are TRBV2 and TRBJ2-3; D remains ambiguous. Germline-derived CDR1 and CDR2 are SNHLY and FYNNEI. Trimming took off 7 bases at V and 0 bases at J, with 26 bases between the two ends. The CDR3 has 19 amino acids. This CDR3 reads CASTRRSIRQKSSTDTQYF. Written as DNA, the CDR3 is TGTGCCAGCACCCGGAGATCCATTCGGCAGAAGTCTAGCACAGATACGCAGTATTTT.

This clone was picked up one time. This chain links TRBV19 with TRBJ2-2; no clear D. CDR3 length: 14 residues. Germline V gives CDR1 LNHDA, CDR2 SQIVND (reference sequence). Between the trimmed V and J ends, which lost 5 bases and 0 bases, there was a span of 7 bases. CDR3 nucleotides: TGTGCCAGTAGTTCGCAGGCGAACACCGGGGAGCTGTTTTTT. Amino acid sequence: CASSSQANTGELFF.